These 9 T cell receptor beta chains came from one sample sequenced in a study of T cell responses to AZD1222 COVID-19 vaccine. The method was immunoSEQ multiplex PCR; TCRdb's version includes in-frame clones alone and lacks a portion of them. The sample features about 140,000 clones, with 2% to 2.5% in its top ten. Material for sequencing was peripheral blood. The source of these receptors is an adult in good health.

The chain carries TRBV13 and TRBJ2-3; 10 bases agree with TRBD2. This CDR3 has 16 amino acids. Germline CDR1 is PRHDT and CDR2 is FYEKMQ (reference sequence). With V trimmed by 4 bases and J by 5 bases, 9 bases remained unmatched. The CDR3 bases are TGTGCCAGCAGCTCCCAGGAGCGGGGGGGGAAAGATACGCAGTATTTT. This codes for CASSSQERGGKDTQYF.

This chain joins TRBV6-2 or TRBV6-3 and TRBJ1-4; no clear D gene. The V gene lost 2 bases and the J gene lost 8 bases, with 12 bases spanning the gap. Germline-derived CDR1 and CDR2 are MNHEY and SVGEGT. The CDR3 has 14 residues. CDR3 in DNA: TGTGCCAGCAGTTACGGTGGGCTGCGGGAAAAACTGTTTTTT. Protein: CASSYGGLREKLFF.

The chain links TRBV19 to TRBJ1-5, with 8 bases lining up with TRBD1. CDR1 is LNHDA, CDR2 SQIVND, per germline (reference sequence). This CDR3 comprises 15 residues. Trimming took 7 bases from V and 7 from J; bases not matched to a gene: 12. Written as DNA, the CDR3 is TGTGCCAGTACGTCCGGACAGGGCCTAAGGCAGCCCCAGCATTTT. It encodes CASTSGQGLRQPQHF.

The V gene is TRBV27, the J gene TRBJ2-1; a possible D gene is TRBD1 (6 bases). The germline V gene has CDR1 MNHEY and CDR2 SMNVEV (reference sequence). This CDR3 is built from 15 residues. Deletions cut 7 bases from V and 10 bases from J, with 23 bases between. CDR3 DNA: TGTGCCAGCACCCAAAAACTTACAGGGTCAGGGGAGCAGTTCTTC. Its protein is CASTQKLTGSGEQFF.

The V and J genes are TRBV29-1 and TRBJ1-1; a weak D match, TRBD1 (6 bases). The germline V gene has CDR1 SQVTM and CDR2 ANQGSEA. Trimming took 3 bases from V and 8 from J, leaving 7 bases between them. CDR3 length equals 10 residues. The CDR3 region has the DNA TGCAGCGTTGACACAGGGGAAGCTTTCTTT. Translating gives CSVDTGEAFF.

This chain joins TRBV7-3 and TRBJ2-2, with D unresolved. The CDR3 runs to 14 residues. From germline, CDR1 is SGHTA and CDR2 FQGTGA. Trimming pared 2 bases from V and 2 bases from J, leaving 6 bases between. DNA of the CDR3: TGTGCCAGCAGCTTAGATAGTAACACCGGGGAGCTGTTTTTT. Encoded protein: CASSLDSNTGELFF.

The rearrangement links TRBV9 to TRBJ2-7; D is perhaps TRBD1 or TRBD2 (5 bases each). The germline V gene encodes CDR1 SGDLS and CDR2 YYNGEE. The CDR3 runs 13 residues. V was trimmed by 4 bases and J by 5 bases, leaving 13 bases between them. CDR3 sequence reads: CASSQRGVDEQYF. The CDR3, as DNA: TGTGCCAGCAGCCAGAGGGGTGTCGACGAGCAGTACTTC.

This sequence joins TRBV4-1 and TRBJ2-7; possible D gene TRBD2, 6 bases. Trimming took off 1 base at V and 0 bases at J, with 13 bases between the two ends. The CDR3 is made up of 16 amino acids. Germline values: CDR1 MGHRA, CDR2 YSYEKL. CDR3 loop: CASSQGRGQSSYEQYF. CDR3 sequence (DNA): TGCGCCAGCAGCCAAGGGAGGGGCCAGAGCTCCTACGAGCAGTACTTC.

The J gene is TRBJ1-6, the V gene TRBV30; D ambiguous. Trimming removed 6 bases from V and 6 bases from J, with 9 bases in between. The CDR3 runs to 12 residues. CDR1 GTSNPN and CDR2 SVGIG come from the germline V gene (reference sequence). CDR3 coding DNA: TGTGCCTGCTCCGCCACTAATTCACCCCTCCACTTT. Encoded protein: CACSATNSPLHF.